This T cell receptor beta chain was captured in a study of blood T cell repertoires in COVID-19. Overall study context: The analysed material was cDNA or gDNA that came from T cells, B-cell-depleted T cells, or PBMCs.

Looked up from germline, CDR1 is SEHNR and CDR2 is FQNEAQ (reference sequence). V lost 10 bases and J 2 bases, leaving 14 bases between the germline ends. This CDR3 is 13 amino acids long. The method was immunoSEQ multiplex PCR; TCRdb's version includes in-frame clones alone and lacks a portion of them. The sample lists roughly 200,000 clones; 70% to 80% were seen once. The chain recombines TRBV7-9 with TRBJ1-2, with a tentative D call TRBD1 (5 bases). The specimen was peripheral blood. This sequence was found in a woman in her 50s with active or convalescent COVID-19. CDR3 nucleotides: TGTGCCACGCACATGGGGGGGAACTATGGCTACACCTTC. It codes for CATHMGGNYGYTF.